This T cell receptor beta chain emerged from a study of naive and memory T cell subsets. The beta constant-region primer was an equimolar mix of two oligonucleotides covering TRBC1 and TRBC2. The ligated cDNA underwent four PCR rounds using SP2 and nested alpha and beta constant-region primers. Ligation attached a single-stranded oligonucleotide with a 12-nucleotide UMI and the SP2 primer to the cDNA 3' end. MiXCR, applied by TCRdb to the UMI-ligation and nested PCR reads, yields one record per CDR3 protein. The sample carries more than 95,000 distinct CDR3 sequences, 14% recorded once. General study points: Over 90% of naive TCR sequences appeared only once, unlike memory subsets. Especially in CD8 cells, naive repertoires contained a few larger clonotypes, possibly CD45RA-re-expressing memory cells.

This CDR3 spans 15 amino acids. V lost 3 bases, J lost 4 bases, and 4 bases stayed unmatched. A note on this clonotype: Its antigen is unknown.

Cells stained for CD3, CD4, CD8, CD45RA and CD27 were sorted into four subsets. The clonotype comes from a human donor in good health. Sequenced: naive CD8+ T cells from blood. The rearrangement uses TRBV12-3 or TRBV12-4 and TRBJ1-5; 9 bases map to TRBD1. CDR3 loop: CASSFQGQGNQPQHF. CDR3 coding DNA: TGTGCCAGCAGTTTCCAAGGACAGGGGAATCAGCCCCAGCATTTT.